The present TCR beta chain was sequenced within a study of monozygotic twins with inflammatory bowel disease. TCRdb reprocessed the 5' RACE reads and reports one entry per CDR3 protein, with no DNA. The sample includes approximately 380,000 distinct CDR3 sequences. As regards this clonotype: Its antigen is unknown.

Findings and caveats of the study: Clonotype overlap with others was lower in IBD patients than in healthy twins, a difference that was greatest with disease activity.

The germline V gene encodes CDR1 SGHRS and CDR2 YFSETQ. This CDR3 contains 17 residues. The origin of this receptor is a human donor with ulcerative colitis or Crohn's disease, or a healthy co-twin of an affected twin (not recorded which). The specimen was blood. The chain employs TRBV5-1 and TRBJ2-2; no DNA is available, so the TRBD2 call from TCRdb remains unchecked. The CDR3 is CASSRGGLAGNTGELFF.